This entry lists 32 T cell receptor beta chains sequenced from one sample in a study of identical twins. TCRdb re-called the 5' RACE reads with MiXCR, one entry per CDR3 protein. The sample has around 490,000 distinct CDR3 sequences, 12% to 15% seen once; the top ten hold less than 0.5%. The data also belong to a second study, concerning yellow fever vaccine responses in identical twins.

Sequencing was done on a sample of CD4+ T cells sorted from blood. The receptor set was obtained from a young woman in good health.

This clonotype was found a few times. This chain joins TRBV12-3 or TRBV12-4 and TRBJ2-7; D is perhaps TRBD2 (5 bases). This CDR3 spans 14 amino acids. Trimming removed 4 bases from V and 6 bases from J, with 16 bases in between. In nucleotides, the CDR3 is TGTGCCAGCAGTTCATACGCGGGTCTTGGCGAGCAGTACTTC. As protein: CASSSYAGLGEQYF.

This sequence joins TRBV6-5 and TRBJ2-1; TRBD1 might be the D (6 bases). Germline values: CDR1 MNHEY, CDR2 SVGAGI. The CDR3 is 12 amino acids. V shed 6 bases and J shed 10 bases, with 13 bases lying between them. CDR3 sequence (DNA): TGTGCCAGCAGCGAACAGGGCGTGGAGCAGTTCTTC. Translating it yields CASSEQGVEQFF.

This clonotype was seen only a few times. This chain joins TRBV20-1 and TRBJ2-3; 8 positions match TRBD2. The germline CDR1 and CDR2 sequences are DFQATT and SNEGSKA (reference sequence). The V gene end was trimmed by 6 bases and the J gene end by 1 base; junction bases not matched to a gene: 6. This CDR3 has 14 amino acids. The CDR3 here is CSASGSGGTDTQYF. CDR3 sequence (DNA): TGCAGTGCCAGCGGTAGCGGGGGCACAGATACGCAGTATTTT.

CDR3 nucleotides: TGTGCCAGCAAGCGGGGAACTAGCACAGATACGCAGTATTTT. Translating it yields CASKRGTSTDTQYF. V gene TRBV2 combines with J gene TRBJ2-3, with TRBD2 matching 7 bases. Germline V gene lookup returns CDR1 SNHLY and CDR2 FYNNEI. Losses at the gene ends were 7 bases for V and 0 bases for J; bases not matched to a gene: 4. The CDR3 runs 14 residues.

This clonotype was seen ten or more times. The genes are TRBV5-1 and TRBJ2-1; D gene unclear. CDR3 length: 15 residues. Per the germline V gene, CDR1 is SGHRS and CDR2 is YFSETQ. Trimming cost V 2 bases and J 0 bases, with 9 bases left between them. The CDR3: CASSLDGRSYNEQFF. The CDR3 DNA reads as TGCGCCAGCAGCTTAGACGGTCGCTCCTACAATGAGCAGTTCTTC. Variable domain in full (rest from reference TRBV5-1 and TRBJ2-1): KAGVTQTPRYLIKTRGQQVTLSCSPISGHRSVSWYQQTPGQGLQFLFEYFSETQRNKGNFPGRFSGRQFSNSRSEMNVSTLELGDSALYLCASSLDGRSYNEQFFGPGTRLTVL.

This clonotype has only a few counts. The rearrangement uses TRBV29-1 and TRBJ2-2; TRBD1 agrees at 11 bases. CDR1 is SQVTM and CDR2 is ANQGSEA in the germline V gene. The junction had 6 bases not matched to a gene; V was cut back by 6 bases and J by 6 bases. This CDR3 region has 14 residues. CDR3: CSVSGQGASGELFF. DNA for the CDR3: TGCAGCGTCTCAGGACAGGGGGCATCCGGGGAGCTGTTTTTT.

The V and J genes are TRBV28 and TRBJ2-1; possibly TRBD2 for D (5 bases). Looked up from germline, CDR1 is MDHEN and CDR2 is SYDVKM. With 4 bases removed from V and 5 bases from J, the gap between germline ends came to 12 bases. The CDR3 loop spans 14 amino acids. The CDR3 DNA reads as TGTGCCAGCAGTTCTCTAGCAACCCACAATGAGCAGTTCTTC. This gives the protein CASSSLATHNEQFF. The full variable domain, rest sourced from reference TRBV28 and TRBJ2-1, is DVKVTQSSRYLVKRTGEKVFLECVQDMDHENMFWYRQDPGLGLRLIYFSYDVKMKEKGDIPEGYSVSREKKERFSLILESASTNQTSMYLCASSSLATHNEQFFGPGTRLTVL.

This clonotype came up a few times. The chain employs TRBV11-3 and TRBJ2-4; 9 nucleotides align to TRBD2. CDR3 length: 15 residues. Germline CDR1 is SGHNT and CDR2 is YENEEA. V shed 1 base, J shed 7 bases, and the junction held 5 bases outside the gene matches. CDR3 coding DNA: TGTGCCAGCAGCTTAGGGGTAGCGGGAGCGAACATTCAGTACTTC. Its protein product is CASSLGVAGANIQYF.

V gene TRBV2 combines with J gene TRBJ2-1; unclear D gene. Trimming removed 6 bases from V and 8 bases from J, with 11 bases in between. Germline V gene lookup returns CDR1 SNHLY and CDR2 FYNNEI. CDR3 length: 12 amino acids. The CDR3 sequence is CASRYHSDEQFF. The CDR3 DNA reads as TGTGCCAGCAGATATCACAGCGATGAGCAGTTCTTC.

This sequence joins TRBV4-1 and TRBJ2-3; no clear D. CDR1 is MGHRA and CDR2 is YSYEKL in the germline V gene. V lost 4 bases, J lost 2 bases, and 10 bases lay in between. The CDR3 length is 14 residues. The CDR3 DNA follows: TGCGCCAGCAGCCGGCCCGACCTCACAGATACGCAGTATTTT. Residues: CASSRPDLTDTQYF.

This clonotype came up a few times. V gene TRBV12-3 or TRBV12-4 combines with J gene TRBJ1-4; D gene uncertain. V dropped 5 bases and J dropped 0 bases, with 10 bases sitting between them. The CDR3 sequence is 15 residues long. As DNA, the CDR3 is TGTGCCAGCAGTATTCAGGCGACAACTAATGAAAAACTGTTTTTT. It encodes CASSIQATTNEKLFF.

The table lists this clonotype with a few counts. The chain combines TRBV5-1 with TRBJ1-3; 7 bases fit TRBD1. Germline V lookup: CDR1 SGHRS, CDR2 YFSETQ. The CDR3 length is 13 residues. J was trimmed by 8 bases and V by 2 bases; bases with no gene match: 4. CDR3 nucleotides: TGCGCCAGCAGCTTACAGGGGTCGGACACCATATATTTT. Protein: CASSLQGSDTIYF.

This chain joins TRBV7-2 and TRBJ2-1; TRBD2 matches 9 bases. The V gene's germline CDR1 is SGHTA and CDR2 FQGNSA. CDR3 length: 17 residues. The V and J ends lost 5 bases and 5 bases, in that order; junction bases with no gene match: 13. The CDR3 nucleotides read TGTGCCAGCAGCCCTAGGTTGGCTAGCGGGACCCACAATGAGCAGTTCTTC. Protein sequence: CASSPRLASGTHNEQFF.

The gene calls are TRBV18 and TRBJ2-7; a weak D match, TRBD1 (6 bases). Trimming removed 4 bases at V and 2 bases at J, with 12 bases between. The CDR3 has 14 amino acids. Germline V gives CDR1 KGHSH, CDR2 LQKENI. The CDR3 protein is CASSLMDSPYEQYF. CDR3 DNA sequence: TGTGCCAGCTCACTCATGGACAGTCCCTACGAGCAGTACTTC.

This chain links TRBV5-5 with TRBJ2-3; 9 nucleotides agree with TRBD1. CDR1 and CDR2 from the germline V gene are SGHKS and YYEKEE (reference sequence). CDR3 size: 15 residues. V lost 5 bases, J lost 4 bases, and 8 bases stayed unmatched. DNA of the CDR3: TGTGCCAGCAGAACAACAGGGGGCTCCCCAGATACGCAGTATTTT. This gives the protein CASRTTGGSPDTQYF.

This clonotype was seen only a few times. The V and J genes are TRBV3-1 and TRBJ2-2; 8 nucleotides line up with TRBD2. The germline V gene has CDR1 LGHDT and CDR2 YNNKEL (reference sequence). Trimming cost V 0 bases and J 10 bases; bases outside gene matches: 7. CDR3 size: 15 residues. The DNA of the CDR3 is TGTGCCAGCAGCCAAGAGACACTAGCGGCAGTGGAGCTGTTTTTT. It specifies CASSQETLAAVELFF. Using reference TRBV3-1 and TRBJ2-2 for the parts outside the CDR3, the full variable domain is DTAVSQTPKYLVTQMGNDKSIKCEQNLGHDTMYWYKQDSKKFLKIMFSYNNKELIINETVPNRFSPKSPDKAHLNLHINSLELGDSAVYFCASSQETLAAVELFFGEGSRLTVL.

This clonotype was recorded a few times. The chain has TRBV12-3 or TRBV12-4 and TRBJ2-5, with 7 bases fitting TRBD1. The CDR3 is 15 residues long. Unmatched junction bases numbered 6, after V lost 1 base and J lost 4 bases. The CDR3 protein is CASSLGGGLGETQYF. CDR3 DNA: TGTGCCAGCAGTTTAGGAGGGGGCCTGGGAGAGACCCAGTACTTC.

The chain employs TRBV6-2 or TRBV6-3 and TRBJ2-3; 13 bases are a match to TRBD2. Germline V gene sequence: CDR1 MNHEY, CDR2 SVGEGT. J gave up 2 bases and V 2 bases, and 10 bases lay outside the gene matches. CDR3 size: 19 residues. The CDR3 loop is CASSYNLPGTSGTTDTQYF. In nucleotides, the CDR3 is TGTGCCAGCAGTTACAACCTACCCGGGACTAGCGGGACCACAGATACGCAGTATTTT.

This clonotype was seen only a few times. The chain links TRBV12-3 or TRBV12-4 to TRBJ2-5, with 14 bases fitting TRBD2. CDR3 size: 16 residues. After removal of 6 bases from V and 5 bases from J, the junction contained 8 bases not matched to a gene. CDR3 protein: CASRGTSGSRWETQYF. The CDR3, as DNA: TGTGCCAGCAGGGGGACTAGCGGGAGCCGGTGGGAGACCCAGTACTTC.

The CDR3 nucleotides are TGCAGCGCCGAAAAGGAGAGCAAAAACATTCAGTACTTC. Protein sequence: CSAEKESKNIQYF. The chain carries TRBV29-1 and TRBJ2-4; D remains ambiguous. This CDR3 is built from 13 residues. CDR1 and CDR2 from the germline V gene are SQVTM and ANQGSEA. V was pared by 7 bases and J by 3 bases, with 13 bases between.

This clonotype was seen a few times. The chain combines TRBV12-5 with TRBJ2-1, with D perhaps TRBD1 (6 bases). There are 14 residues in the CDR3. V shed 1 base and J shed 10 bases, with 14 bases lying between them. Germline assignment: CDR1 LGHNT and CDR2 FRNRAP. CDR3 loop: CASGLGTEEREQFF. The CDR3 nucleotides read TGTGCTAGTGGTTTGGGGACAGAAGAACGGGAGCAGTTCTTC.

The rearrangement uses TRBV4-2 and TRBJ2-1; D perhaps matches TRBD2 (6 bases). Per germline, CDR1 LGHNA and CDR2 YNFKEQ. With 3 bases removed from V and 7 bases from J, the gap between germline ends came to 19 bases. CDR3 size: 16 residues. In DNA, the CDR3 is TGTGCCAGCAGCCAGGAGCTTGCGGGGCTGGGGAATGAGCAGTTCTTC. It translates to CASSQELAGLGNEQFF.

CDR3 in amino acids: CASSPQGRSGNTIYF. The CDR3 nucleotides read TGTGCCAGCAGCCCACAGGGACGCTCTGGAAACACCATATATTTT. This rearrangement joins TRBV12-3 or TRBV12-4 to TRBJ1-3; weak D call: TRBD1 (6 bases). The CDR3 loop spans 15 amino acids. V gave up 6 bases and J gave up 0 bases, with 12 bases separating them.

The chain is built from TRBV9 and TRBJ2-7; a possible D gene is TRBD2 (5 bases). Trimming shortened V by 4 bases and J by 6 bases, and 26 bases separated the two germline ends. Germline V gene sequence: CDR1 SGDLS, CDR2 YYNGEE. The CDR3 consists of 17 residues. The CDR3 DNA follows: TGTGCCAGCAGCTCCCGTGGTAGCGACATCCGATCGTCCGAGCAGTACTTC. Translated: CASSSRGSDIRSSEQYF. The full variable domain, its missing parts supplied by reference TRBV9 and TRBJ2-7, is DSGVTQTPKHLITATGQRVTLRCSPRSGDLSVYWYQQSLDQGLQFLIQYYNGEERAKGNILERFSAQQFPDLHSELNLSSLELGDSALYFCASSSRGSDIRSSEQYFGPGTRLTVT.

This clonotype was counted ten times or more. This chain links TRBV12-3 or TRBV12-4 with TRBJ1-5; the match to TRBD1 covers 7 bases. This CDR3 has 12 amino acids. Germline trimming cut 7 bases from V and 8 bases from J; bases unmatched to any gene: 5. This chain's CDR3 is CASTTGVEPQHF. CDR3 nucleotide sequence: TGTGCCAGCACCACAGGGGTGGAGCCCCAGCATTTT.

The chain uses TRBV2 and TRBJ2-3, with a tentative D call TRBD2 (5 bases). From germline, CDR1 is SNHLY and CDR2 FYNNEI. The CDR3 runs 16 residues. Trimming left V 6 bases short and J 0 bases short, with 16 bases between. The CDR3 region is CASSGRGAASTDTQYF. The CDR3 nucleotides read TGTGCCAGCAGCGGCCGAGGAGCGGCTAGCACAGATACGCAGTATTTT.

Comments on this clonotype: The conserved phenylalanine or tryptophan normally closing the CDR3 is absent here, so this likely arose from a read error. No DNA is shown, since the ends of the CDR3 on it are uncertain; the CDR3 is the one TCRdb lists. The chain links TRBV12-3 or TRBV12-4 to TRBJ2-1; the table gives TRBD2 as D, unverified against the DNA. A total of 11 residues make up the CDR3, ends included. This CDR3 is CASSSGTSPRI.

This clonotype was seen only a few times. This sequence joins TRBV15 and TRBJ2-1; 7 positions agree with TRBD1. J was trimmed by 4 bases and V by 0 bases; bases with no gene match: 6. The CDR3 totals 16 residues. The germline V gene encodes CDR1 LNHNV and CDR2 YYDKDF (reference sequence). The CDR3 here is CATSRDSGGAYNEQFF. The CDR3 DNA is TGTGCCACCAGCAGAGATTCAGGGGGAGCATACAATGAGCAGTTCTTC.

This clonotype was observed a handful of times. The chain combines TRBV7-8 with TRBJ2-3, with a weak D call TRBD1 (5 bases). This CDR3 has 17 amino acids. V gave up 4 bases and J gave up 0 bases, with 17 bases separating them. Germline V CDR1 and CDR2: SGHVS, FQNEAQ. CDR3 sequence: CASSSLGQGASTDTQYF. The CDR3 DNA reads as TGTGCCAGCAGCTCGCTCGGGCAGGGCGCCAGCACAGATACGCAGTATTTT.

This clonotype was counted between two and nine times. This chain links TRBV6-5 with TRBJ2-2; 7 positions agree with TRBD2. V dropped 2 bases and J dropped 8; count of bases not matched to a gene: 8. Germline V CDR1 and CDR2: MNHEY, SVGAGI. The CDR3 is made up of 15 amino acids. This CDR3 is CASSYASGLTGELFF. In DNA, the CDR3 is TGTGCCAGCAGTTACGCTAGCGGTTTAACTGGGGAGCTGTTTTTT.

In its sample, this clonotype was seen many times. V and J are TRBV4-1 and TRBJ2-1; D possibly uses TRBD1 or TRBD2 (5 bases each). CDR1 is MGHRA, CDR2 YSYEKL, per germline. This CDR3 is built from 14 residues. Trimming took off 4 bases at V and 8 bases at J, with 15 bases between the two ends. The CDR3 spells CASSRGDPFDEQFF. The CDR3 DNA is TGCGCCAGCAGCCGAGGGGACCCGTTCGATGAGCAGTTCTTC.

The V call is TRBV12-3 or TRBV12-4, the J call TRBJ1-5; 7 nucleotides match TRBD1. This CDR3 is built from 14 residues. Germline trimming cut 3 bases from V and 6 bases from J; bases unmatched to any gene: 5. Here the CDR3 DNA reads TGTGCCAGCAGTTTCGGACAGGTTTCTCAGCCCCAGCATTTT. Residues: CASSFGQVSQPQHF.